The rows below give T cell receptor beta chains drawn from one sample of a study of shared clonotypes between healthy human individuals. Some clones are missing from TCRdb's copy, which holds only in-frame ones; the method was immunoSEQ multiplex PCR. The sample gives some 510,000 clones, more than 65% of which show up once; over 10% is in the top ten. Sequenced: PBMCs. The receptors shown here come from a woman between 35 and 50 years old in good health. Some clones in this sample may be carry-over from other donors' samples. Each CDR3 is given with its conserved first and last residue. The D gene is left open where the match is weak. Clone sizes are given selectively: once, few, many, or a class where the clone is expanded.

j_gene: TRBJ2-7
abundance: NA
len: 15
d_gene: TRBD1
v_gene: TRBV5-1
CDR3aa: CASSLAPGQGYEQYF
CDR3nt: TGCGCCAGCAGCTTGGCCCCGGGACAGGGGTACGAGCAGTACTTC

j_gene: TRBJ2-5
abundance: many
len: 13
d_gene: TRBD2
v_gene: TRBV5-6
CDR3aa: CASSSRGTETQYF
CDR3nt: TGTGCCAGCAGCTCGCGGGGGACGGAGACCCAGTACTTC

j_gene: TRBJ1-5
abundance: NA
len: 12
d_gene: NA
v_gene: TRBV7-2
CDR3aa: CASGQGNQPQHF
CDR3nt: TGTGCCAGCGGTCAGGGGAATCAGCCCCAGCATTTT

j_gene: TRBJ1-3
abundance: NA
len: 11
d_gene: NA
v_gene: TRBV30
CDR3aa: CAWSNGNTIYF
CDR3nt: TGTGCCTGGAGTAATGGAAACACCATATATTTT

j_gene: TRBJ1-5
abundance: NA
len: 17
d_gene: NA
v_gene: TRBV4-3
CDR3aa: CASSPQHHGVTNQPQHF
CDR3nt: TGCGCCAGCAGCCCGCAACACCATGGGGTAACCAATCAGCCCCAGCATTTT

j_gene: TRBJ2-7
abundance: NA
len: 13
d_gene: NA
v_gene: TRBV18
CDR3aa: CASSPYRGGEQYF
CDR3nt: TGTGCCAGCTCACCGTACAGGGGAGGGGAGCAGTACTTC

j_gene: TRBJ2-5
abundance: NA
len: 18
d_gene: TRBD2
v_gene: TRBV5-4
CDR3aa: CASSLRLAASRVQETQYF
CDR3nt: TGTGCCAGCAGCTTGAGACTAGCGGCCAGCAGGGTCCAAGAGACCCAGTACTTC

j_gene: TRBJ1-1
abundance: few
len: 14
d_gene: NA
v_gene: TRBV4-3
CDR3aa: CASSQLGPVAEAFF
CDR3nt: TGCGCCAGCAGCCAACTGGGACCCGTCGCTGAAGCTTTCTTT

j_gene: TRBJ1-1
abundance: NA
len: 13
d_gene: NA
v_gene: TRBV5-5
CDR3aa: CASSFSVDTEAFF
CDR3nt: TGTGCCAGCAGCTTCAGTGTGGACACTGAAGCTTTCTTT

j_gene: TRBJ2-1
abundance: NA
len: 15
d_gene: TRBD2
v_gene: TRBV7-9
CDR3aa: CASSPLRGGSPEQFF
CDR3nt: TGTGCCAGCAGCCCCCTCCGCGGGGGATCCCCCGAGCAGTTCTTC

j_gene: TRBJ2-3
abundance: NA
len: 16
d_gene: TRBD2
v_gene: TRBV5-1
CDR3aa: CASSSGLAGGTDTQYF
CDR3nt: TGCGCCAGCAGCTCAGGACTAGCGGGGGGAACAGATACGCAGTATTTT

j_gene: TRBJ2-1
abundance: NA
len: 11
d_gene: NA
v_gene: TRBV20-1
CDR3aa: CSARAPNEQFF
CDR3nt: TGCAGTGCTAGAGCACCTAATGAGCAGTTCTTC

j_gene: TRBJ2-7
abundance: NA
len: 16
d_gene: TRBD2
v_gene: TRBV11-2
CDR3aa: CASSSGTSGLYYEQYF
CDR3nt: TGTGCCAGCAGCTCAGGCACTAGCGGTCTCTACTACGAGCAGTACTTC

j_gene: TRBJ1-1
abundance: NA
len: 13
d_gene: NA
v_gene: TRBV28
CDR3aa: CASSLGARTEAFF
CDR3nt: TGTGCCAGCAGTTTGGGGGCGCGAACTGAAGCTTTCTTT

j_gene: TRBJ2-1
abundance: NA
len: 18
d_gene: TRBD2
v_gene: TRBV7-2
CDR3aa: CASSQEGASGSTYNEQFF
CDR3nt: TGTGCCAGCAGCCAAGAAGGGGCCAGCGGGAGTACCTACAATGAGCAGTTCTTC

j_gene: TRBJ1-2
abundance: NA
len: 15
d_gene: NA
v_gene: TRBV19
CDR3aa: CASSSGEGLNYGYTF
CDR3nt: TGTGCCAGTAGCAGTGGGGAAGGCCTTAACTATGGCTACACCTTC

j_gene: TRBJ2-2
abundance: once
len: 14
d_gene: NA
v_gene: TRBV10-3
CDR3aa: CAISVGGLGGELFF
CDR3nt: TGTGCCATCAGTGTCGGCGGGTTGGGCGGGGAGCTGTTTTTT

j_gene: TRBJ2-1
abundance: NA
len: 15
d_gene: NA
v_gene: TRBV5-1
CDR3aa: CASSLEVAAYNEQFF
CDR3nt: TGCGCCAGCAGCTTGGAGGTAGCGGCGTACAATGAGCAGTTCTTC

j_gene: TRBJ2-2
abundance: NA
len: 15
d_gene: TRBD1
v_gene: TRBV5-1
CDR3aa: CASSTTGKDTGELFF
CDR3nt: TGCGCCAGCAGCACGACAGGGAAGGACACCGGGGAGCTGTTTTTT

j_gene: TRBJ1-2
abundance: NA
len: 13
d_gene: NA
v_gene: TRBV10-2
CDR3aa: CASSEIRQGGYTF
CDR3nt: TGCGCCAGCAGTGAAATCAGACAAGGCGGCTACACCTTC

j_gene: TRBJ1-5
abundance: few
len: 17
d_gene: TRBD1
v_gene: TRBV19
CDR3aa: CASSIRTGTNDNQPQHF
CDR3nt: TGTGCCAGTAGTATTAGGACAGGAACGAATGACAATCAGCCCCAGCATTTT

j_gene: TRBJ1-5
abundance: NA
len: 19
d_gene: NA
v_gene: TRBV5-6
CDR3aa: CASSFRGGARPSSNQPQHF
CDR3nt: TGTGCCAGCAGCTTTAGGGGGGGAGCAAGGCCGTCTAGCAATCAGCCCCAGCATTTT

j_gene: TRBJ1-1
abundance: NA
len: 13
d_gene: NA
v_gene: TRBV7-8
CDR3aa: CASSYTMNTEAFF
CDR3nt: TGTGCCAGCAGCTATACAATGAACACTGAAGCTTTCTTT

j_gene: TRBJ2-5
abundance: many
len: 14
d_gene: NA
v_gene: TRBV7-8
CDR3aa: CASNPPSESRTQYF
CDR3nt: TGTGCCAGCAACCCTCCAAGCGAGTCACGGACCCAGTACTTC

j_gene: TRBJ2-7
abundance: NA
len: 13
d_gene: TRBD1
v_gene: TRBV5-1
CDR3aa: CASSRQGTHEQYF
CDR3nt: TGCGCCAGCAGCCGACAGGGAACCCACGAGCAGTACTTC

j_gene: TRBJ2-1
abundance: few
len: 15
d_gene: TRBD2
v_gene: TRBV18
CDR3aa: CASSQTAGSYNEQFF
CDR3nt: TGTGCCAGCTCTCAGACAGCGGGGTCCTACAATGAGCAGTTCTTC

j_gene: TRBJ2-7
abundance: NA
len: 13
d_gene: NA
v_gene: TRBV2
CDR3aa: CASSLEQTGRVYF
CDR3nt: TGTGCCAGCAGTTTGGAACAGACAGGTCGGGTGTACTTC

j_gene: TRBJ2-1
abundance: many
len: 13
d_gene: NA
v_gene: TRBV11-2
CDR3aa: CASSRDRSIVQFF
CDR3nt: TGTGCCAGCAGCCGCGACAGGTCGATAGTTCAGTTCTTC

j_gene: TRBJ2-3
abundance: NA
len: 18
d_gene: TRBD2
v_gene: TRBV10-3
CDR3aa: CAISEPMGREGGTDTQYF
CDR3nt: TGTGCCATCAGTGAGCCGATGGGGCGGGAGGGAGGCACAGATACGCAGTATTTT

j_gene: TRBJ2-1
abundance: NA
len: 14
d_gene: NA
v_gene: TRBV28
CDR3aa: CASSFSDNYNEQFF
CDR3nt: TGTGCCAGCAGTTTTAGCGATAACTACAATGAGCAGTTCTTC

j_gene: TRBJ2-1
abundance: NA
len: 16
d_gene: NA
v_gene: TRBV5-4
CDR3aa: CASSLETASSYNEQFF
CDR3nt: TGTGCCAGCAGCTTGGAGACGGCTAGCTCCTACAATGAGCAGTTCTTC